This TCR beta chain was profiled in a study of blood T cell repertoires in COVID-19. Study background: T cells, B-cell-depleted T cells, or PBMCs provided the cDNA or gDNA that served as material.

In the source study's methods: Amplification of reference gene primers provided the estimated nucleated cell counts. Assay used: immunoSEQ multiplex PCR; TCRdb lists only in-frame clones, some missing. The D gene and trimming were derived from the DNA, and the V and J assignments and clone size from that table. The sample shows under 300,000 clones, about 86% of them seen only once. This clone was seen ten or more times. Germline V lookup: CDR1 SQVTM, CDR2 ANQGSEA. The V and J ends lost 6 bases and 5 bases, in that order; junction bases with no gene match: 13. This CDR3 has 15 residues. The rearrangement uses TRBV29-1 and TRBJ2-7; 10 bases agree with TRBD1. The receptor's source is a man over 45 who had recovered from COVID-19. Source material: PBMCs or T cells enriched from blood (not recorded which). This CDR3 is CSVGAGTGVSHEQYF. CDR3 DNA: TGCAGCGTAGGAGCCGGGACAGGGGTTTCTCACGAGCAGTACTTC.